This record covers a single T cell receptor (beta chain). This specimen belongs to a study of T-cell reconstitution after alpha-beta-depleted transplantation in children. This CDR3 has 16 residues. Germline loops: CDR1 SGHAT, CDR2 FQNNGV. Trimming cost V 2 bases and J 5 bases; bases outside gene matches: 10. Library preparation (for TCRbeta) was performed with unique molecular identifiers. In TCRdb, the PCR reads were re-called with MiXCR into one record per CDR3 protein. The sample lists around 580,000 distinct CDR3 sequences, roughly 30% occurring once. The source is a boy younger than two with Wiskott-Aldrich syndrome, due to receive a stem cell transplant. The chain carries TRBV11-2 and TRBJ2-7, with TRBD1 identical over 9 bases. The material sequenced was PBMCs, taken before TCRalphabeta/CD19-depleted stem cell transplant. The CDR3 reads CASSLNNGQGRNEQYF. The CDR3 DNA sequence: TGTGCCAGCAGCTTAAACAATGGACAGGGGCGAAACGAGCAGTACTTC.